The T cell receptor beta chain described here comes from a study of OX40 agonist ivuxolimab in advanced cancers. In terms of the full investigation: Ivuxolimab was a fully human IgG2 agonistic monoclonal antibody targeting the costimulatory receptor OX40 (CD134). Intravenous ivuxolimab was administered to patients every 2 weeks at six dose levels: 0.01, 0.1, 0.3, 1.5, 3 and 10 mg/kg. Of the roughly 52 dose-escalation patients, hepatocellular carcinoma was present in about 20, melanoma in some 15, renal cell carcinoma in 9 and head and neck cancer in 9. The dose-escalation cohort was 80% to 90% male with a mean age of approximately 60 years, ranging from 23 to 79. Patients were allowed to have had prior anti-PD-1, anti-PD-L1 or anti-CTLA-4 therapy, and approximately 40% of the dose-escalation patients had previously received checkpoint inhibitors. Three dose-escalation patients achieved partial responses, one with hepatocellular carcinoma and two with cutaneous melanoma. The purpose of peripheral TCRbeta sequencing was to test whether ivuxolimab changed TCR sequence diversity and led to clonal T-cell expansion. The paper reports the monotherapy dose-escalation portion (N = 52 patients) of the phase I ivuxolimab trial. Study-wide conclusions, independent of this receptor: At doses of 0.1 to 3.0 mg/kg, clonal expansion of both CD4+ and CD8+ blood T cells was observed from baseline to week 6. Low levels of normalized T-cell clonal expansion were also seen in some nonresponding patients. The antigen specificity of the clonally expanded peripheral T cells was not determined. On average, CD8+ T cells showed more expanded clones than CD4+ T cells after ivuxolimab. In the 0.1-3.0 mg/kg groups, partial responders were among the patients with the lowest normalized peripheral clonal expansion, particularly in CD8+ T cells.

Genomic DNA was extracted from sorted cells for sequencing of the TCRbeta CDR3 region. The immunoSEQ Assay was used to sequence the TCRbeta CDR3 regions. TCRdb's version of the immuneACCESS table is confined to in-frame rearrangements and falls short of the full clone set. An unresolved V gene accounts for under half of the shortfall where checked; the remainder is of unknown origin. This sample is represented by 85,000 to 95,000 clones; 90% to 95% of them were singletons. The biggest ten clones account for 2.6% of the sample. The trial excluded patients who had a history of autoimmune disease or who were on systemic immunosuppression. Peripheral blood for TCR sequencing was collected from all dose cohorts at baseline, on cycle 4 day 1, and on cycle 7 day 1. The samples were drawn from a first-in-human, open-label, multicenter phase I dose-escalation trial of ivuxolimab. Adults with locally advanced or metastatic melanoma, renal cell carcinoma, hepatocellular carcinoma or head and neck squamous cell carcinoma were enrolled in the trial. Before TCR sequencing, CD4+ T cells and CD8+ T cells from peripheral blood were sorted into separate populations.

There are 14 amino acids in the CDR3, from cysteine to phenylalanine inclusive. CDR3 DNA is the only sequence kept; it has 42 bases, read in frame from the first base. At the junction V is shortened by 0 bases and J by 5 bases, with 11 bases in between. According to the germline V gene, CDR1 reads SGHRS and CDR2 reads YFSETQ. Details on this clone: Its target antigen remains unknown. Base qualities are not provided; no much larger clone lies one nucleotide away.

The V and J genes are TRBV5-1 and TRBJ2-5; perhaps TRBD2 is the D gene, with 5 bases matching. This material consisted of CD4+ or CD8+ T cells sorted from blood, taken in a trial of the OX40 agonist ivuxolimab. The receptor was isolated from an adult with an advanced solid tumor such as melanoma, head and neck, liver or kidney cancer. This receptor carries the CDR3 CASSLERVGETQYF. The nucleotide sequence is given as TGCGCCAGCAGCTTGGAGAGGGTGGGCGAGACCCAGTACTTC.